These 17 T cell receptor beta chains share one sample of origin, sequenced in a study of T cell changes during pregnancy in multiple sclerosis. Repertoires were generated with immunoSEQ multiplex PCR, while TCRdb's copy carries only in-frame clones and drops some. The table shows tens of thousands of clones, with 85% to 95% occurring only once. This specimen was CD4+ T cells from peripheral blood mononuclear cells, taken in the second trimester of pregnancy. Receptors originate from a female donor with multiple sclerosis, enrolled in a pregnancy study.

The chain uses TRBV7-7 and TRBJ1-1; D is uncertain. The CDR3 runs to 13 residues. Trimming took 0 bases from V and 3 from J, leaving 5 bases between them. Per germline, CDR1 SSHAT and CDR2 FNYEAQ (reference sequence). In DNA, the CDR3 is TGTGCCAGCAGCTTAGCGCCGGACACTGAAGCTTTCTTT. It translates to CASSLAPDTEAFF.

The V and J genes are TRBV27 and TRBJ1-5; TRBD1 is a possible D gene (5 bases). The CDR3 runs to 14 residues. Germline lookup yields CDR1 MNHEY and CDR2 SMNVEV (reference sequence). Deletions cut 3 bases from V and 4 bases from J, with 10 bases between. The CDR3 loop is CASSFNGGNQPQHF. Here the CDR3 DNA reads TGTGCCAGCAGTTTTAACGGGGGAAATCAGCCCCAGCATTTT.

This chain joins TRBV9 and TRBJ1-4; the match to TRBD1 covers 7 bases. The CDR3 totals 16 residues. V lost 4 bases, J lost 4 bases, and 10 bases stayed unmatched. Germline CDR1 reads SGDLS; CDR2 reads YYNGEE. DNA for the CDR3: TGTGCCAGCAGCCCACGGGGGGGACAGATTAATGAAAAACTGTTTTTT. Its protein is CASSPRGGQINEKLFF.

The chain couples TRBV18 to TRBJ1-1; D might be TRBD1 (6 bases). The CDR3 consists of 15 residues. Germline CDR1 reads KGHSH; CDR2 reads LQKENI. Trimming removed 2 bases at V and 0 bases at J, with 10 bases between. CDR3 nucleotide sequence: TGTGCCAGCTCACCAGCCACAGGGCTGAACACTGAAGCTTTCTTT. This translates into CASSPATGLNTEAFF.

The chain recombines TRBV11-1 with TRBJ1-1; perhaps TRBD1 as D (5 bases). The V end lost 5 bases, the J end lost 2 bases, and 15 bases lay between the germline ends. CDR1 and CDR2 from the germline V gene are SGHAT and FQDESV (reference sequence). This CDR3 is 15 amino acids long. CDR3 coding DNA: TGTGCCAGCAGCCTAAGGGGCGCTACCAACACTGAAGCTTTCTTT. Translation gives CASSLRGATNTEAFF. Full variable domain (rest looked up from reference TRBV11-1 and TRBJ1-1): EAEVAQSPRYKITEKSQAVAFWCDPISGHATLYWYRQILGQGPELLVQFQDESVVDDSQLPKDRFSAERLKGVDSTLKIQPAELGDSAMYLCASSLRGATNTEAFFGQGTRLTVV.

This clone has just a few counts. The CDR3 here is CASSNGQATEAFF. The CDR3 nucleotides are TGTGCCAGCAGTAACGGACAGGCTACTGAAGCTTTCTTT. The rearrangement joins TRBV6-4 to TRBJ1-1; 7 positions agree with TRBD1. The CDR3 length is 13 residues. V was pared by 5 bases and J by 5 bases, with 5 bases of the junction left unmatched. Per germline, CDR1 MRHNA and CDR2 SNTAGT.

The chain joins TRBV7-2 to TRBJ1-3; TRBD1 might be the D (6 bases). In germline, CDR1 is SGHTA, CDR2 FQGNSA. V was cut by 5 bases and J by 5 bases, with 16 bases left in between. The CDR3 totals 15 residues. CDR3 residues: CASSPPGGLRNTIYF. CDR3 coding DNA: TGTGCCAGCAGCCCCCCGGGGGGGCTTAGAAACACCATATATTTT.

The chain employs TRBV19 and TRBJ1-1; perhaps TRBD1 as D (5 bases). Per germline, CDR1 LNHDA and CDR2 SQIVND (reference sequence). The V end was cut by 3 bases, the J end by 8 bases, with 10 bases between. This CDR3 is 12 amino acids long. The CDR3 DNA follows: TGTGCCAGTAGTATTGCCGGGGGGGAAGCTTTCTTT. Translated, it gives CASSIAGGEAFF.

This clone appeared a single time. CDR3 residues: CASSYSPPGVYEQYF. The CDR3 nucleotides are TGTGCCAGCAGTTACTCTCCACCAGGGGTTTACGAGCAGTACTTC. This sequence joins TRBV6-5 and TRBJ2-7; TRBD1 might be the D (6 bases). Trimming cost V 0 bases and J 4 bases, with 13 bases left between them. This CDR3 comprises 15 residues. CDR1 is MNHEY, CDR2 SVGAGI, per germline.

V is TRBV11-2 and J is TRBJ1-2; D unresolved. Trimming took 1 base from V and 2 from J, leaving 8 bases between them. The CDR3 is made up of 14 amino acids. Germline V gives CDR1 SGHAT, CDR2 FQNNGV. Here the CDR3 reads CASSLVRANYGYTF. CDR3 coding DNA: TGTGCCAGCAGCTTAGTGAGGGCCAACTATGGCTACACCTTC.

This clone was counted a few times. The chain has TRBV7-2 and TRBJ1-1, with D uncertain. The CDR3 sequence is 12 residues long. The V end was cut by 5 bases, the J end by 4 bases, with 8 bases between. Germline V CDR1 and CDR2: SGHTA, FQGNSA. As DNA, the CDR3 is TGTGCCAGCAGCCGTAGTACCACTGAAGCTTTCTTT. Translation gives CASSRSTTEAFF. The full variable domain, completed using reference TRBV7-2 and TRBJ1-1, is GAGVSQSPSNKVTEKGKDVELRCDPISGHTALYWYRQSLGQGLEFLIYFQGNSAPDKSGLPSDRFSAERTGGSVSTLTIQRTQQEDSAVYLCASSRSTTEAFFGQGTRLTVV.

The rearrangement links TRBV5-4 to TRBJ1-2; 7 bases are shared with TRBD1. The germline CDR1 and CDR2 sequences are SGHNT and YYREEE (reference sequence). The CDR3 sequence is 14 residues long. V lost 8 bases and J lost 1; bases outside the gene matches: 8. The CDR3 DNA follows: TGTGCCAGTCGACAGGGAACGTTTAACTATGGCTACACCTTC. Encoded protein: CASRQGTFNYGYTF.

The chain recombines TRBV9 with TRBJ2-5; 10 bases are a match to TRBD2. The CDR3 runs to 18 residues. Germline assignment: CDR1 SGDLS and CDR2 YYNGEE. Trimming cost V 0 bases and J 5 bases; bases outside gene matches: 13. The CDR3 loop reads CASSVDPAGGLVLETQYF. CDR3 bases: TGTGCCAGCAGCGTAGACCCAGCGGGGGGGCTAGTGCTGGAGACCCAGTACTTC.

V and J are TRBV7-9 and TRBJ1-4; D unclear. Germline V CDR1 and CDR2: SEHNR, FQNEAQ (reference sequence). V lost 5 bases, J lost 6 bases, and 13 bases lay in between. This CDR3 spans 14 amino acids. The chain's CDR3 is CASSEDGGYEKLFF. The DNA for the CDR3 is TGTGCCAGCAGCGAGGACGGAGGATATGAAAAACTGTTTTTT.

The V call is TRBV2, the J call TRBJ1-2, with TRBD1 as a possible D gene (6 bases). The germline V and J ends were trimmed by 2 bases and 8 bases, with 18 bases remaining between them. This CDR3 has 15 amino acids. Per germline, CDR1 SNHLY and CDR2 FYNNEI. The CDR3 region is CASSEQQGGARGYTF. The DNA for the CDR3 is TGTGCCAGCAGTGAACAGCAAGGGGGGGCGCGGGGCTACACCTTC.

The count of this clone is one. This chain joins TRBV6-5 and TRBJ2-2; no reliable D call. This CDR3 is built from 14 residues. The germline V gene encodes CDR1 MNHEY and CDR2 SVGAGI. The V and J ends lost 6 bases and 2 bases respectively, with 10 bases between them. The CDR3 DNA sequence: TGTGCCAGCAGGAGTAATTTCAACACCGGGGAGCTGTTTTTT. Its translation is CASRSNFNTGELFF.

This rearrangement joins TRBV6-6 to TRBJ1-1; 7 bases align to TRBD1. The V and J ends lost 0 bases and 11 bases, in that order; junction bases with no gene match: 12. This CDR3 is 15 amino acids long. Germline V lookup: CDR1 MNHNY, CDR2 SVGAGI (reference sequence). The CDR3 reads CASSYSKGAGSLAFF. The CDR3 region has the DNA TGTGCCAGCAGTTACTCAAAGGGGGCAGGAAGTTTGGCTTTCTTT.